The rows below give T cell receptor beta chains drawn from one sample of a study of cytomegalovirus exposure and HLA in healthy donors. Here immunoSEQ multiplex PCR was the method, and the copy in TCRdb shows in-frame clones only, minus some. The table records approximately 120,000 clones, 80% to 85% of them present only once. Source material: PBMCs. Receptors were obtained from a woman aged 25 to 45 in good health and CMV-seronegative. Both conserved end residues are part of each CDR3. A D gene is named only where the DNA matches it firmly.

CDR3 length: 15
D gene: NA
V gene: TRBV7-9
J gene: TRBJ1-4
CDR3 protein: CASSLTPSGVEKLFF

CDR3 length: 17
D gene: NA
V gene: TRBV7-2
J gene: TRBJ1-6
CDR3 protein: CASSSPGQSSYNSPLHF

CDR3 length: 15
D gene: NA
V gene: TRBV2
J gene: TRBJ2-6
CDR3 protein: CASRGQLSGANVLTF

CDR3 length: 17
D gene: NA
V gene: TRBV7-8
J gene: TRBJ1-1
CDR3 protein: CASSPTWGRGMDTEAFF

CDR3 length: 15
D gene: NA
V gene: TRBV5-1
J gene: TRBJ1-3
CDR3 protein: CASSRRSSSGNTIYF

CDR3 length: 14
D gene: TRBD2
V gene: TRBV7-9
J gene: TRBJ2-7
CDR3 protein: CATHLGGDSYEQYF

CDR3 length: 15
D gene: TRBD2
V gene: TRBV5-1
J gene: TRBJ2-1
CDR3 protein: CASKNLAGVNNEQFF

CDR3 length: 11
D gene: NA
V gene: TRBV2
J gene: TRBJ2-5
CDR3 protein: CASQFQETQYF

CDR3 length: 15
D gene: TRBD1
V gene: TRBV11-2
J gene: TRBJ2-3
CDR3 protein: CASRTTGGRTDTQYF

CDR3 length: 15
D gene: TRBD2
V gene: TRBV2
J gene: TRBJ2-7
CDR3 protein: CASSEEAGGSYEQYF

CDR3 length: 15
D gene: TRBD1
V gene: TRBV9
J gene: TRBJ2-5
CDR3 protein: CASSTSGTEQETQYF

CDR3 length: 14
D gene: NA
V gene: TRBV30
J gene: TRBJ1-1
CDR3 protein: CAWKGGATGTEAFF

CDR3 length: 20
D gene: NA
V gene: TRBV11-3
J gene: TRBJ1-3
CDR3 protein: CASSLEGEHHWAPSGNTIYF

CDR3 length: 14
D gene: TRBD2
V gene: TRBV18
J gene: TRBJ2-7
CDR3 protein: CASSPARGGWEQYF

CDR3 length: 12
D gene: NA
V gene: TRBV19
J gene: TRBJ1-5
CDR3 protein: CASSITNQPQHF

CDR3 length: 15
D gene: NA
V gene: TRBV2
J gene: TRBJ2-4
CDR3 protein: CASRRVFLAKNIQYF

CDR3 length: 16
D gene: TRBD2
V gene: TRBV7-6
J gene: TRBJ2-5
CDR3 protein: CASSPHFKREGSVQYF

CDR3 length: 16
D gene: NA
V gene: TRBV5-1
J gene: TRBJ1-1
CDR3 protein: CASSPYPDGGNTEAFF

CDR3 length: 14
D gene: NA
V gene: TRBV7-2
J gene: TRBJ2-2
CDR3 protein: CASSLGPGTGELFF

CDR3 length: 15
D gene: TRBD1
V gene: TRBV7-8
J gene: TRBJ1-3
CDR3 protein: CASSRPQGAGNTIYF

CDR3 length: 14
D gene: NA
V gene: TRBV9
J gene: TRBJ1-5
CDR3 protein: CASSTGFDGRPQHF

CDR3 length: 15
D gene: NA
V gene: TRBV7-9
J gene: TRBJ1-1
CDR3 protein: CASSPRRTANTEAFF

CDR3 length: 14
D gene: NA
V gene: TRBV19
J gene: TRBJ1-1
CDR3 protein: CATTAGGQNTEAFF

CDR3 length: 17
D gene: NA
V gene: TRBV7-6
J gene: TRBJ1-1
CDR3 protein: CASSLGPLGHQNTEAFF

CDR3 length: 14
D gene: TRBD1
V gene: TRBV29-1
J gene: TRBJ1-4
CDR3 protein: CSVEDGTGGEKLFF

CDR3 length: 15
D gene: NA
V gene: TRBV6-1
J gene: TRBJ2-5
CDR3 protein: CASTPEDSVRVTQYF

CDR3 length: 15
D gene: TRBD1
V gene: TRBV5-1
J gene: TRBJ2-5
CDR3 protein: CASSPQGADWETQYF

CDR3 length: 15
D gene: TRBD2
V gene: TRBV30
J gene: TRBJ2-5
CDR3 protein: CAWSVGASGQETQYF

CDR3 length: 12
D gene: NA
V gene: TRBV2
J gene: TRBJ1-4
CDR3 protein: CASRWEVEKLFF

CDR3 length: 17
D gene: TRBD1
V gene: TRBV5-1
J gene: TRBJ1-1
CDR3 protein: CASSSGQGVLKGTEAFF

CDR3 length: 14
D gene: TRBD1
V gene: TRBV7-9
J gene: TRBJ1-4
CDR3 protein: CASSLQGDNEKLFF

CDR3 length: 14
D gene: NA
V gene: TRBV7-9
J gene: TRBJ1-5
CDR3 protein: CASSKGGNNQPQHF

CDR3 length: 21
D gene: NA
V gene: TRBV21-1
J gene: TRBJ1-4
CDR3 protein: CASSSQAERDRTRGSCEKLFF

CDR3 length: 15
D gene: TRBD2
V gene: TRBV2
J gene: TRBJ2-1
CDR3 protein: CASSGASGIYNEQFF

CDR3 length: 11
D gene: NA
V gene: TRBV5-1
J gene: TRBJ1-1
CDR3 protein: CASSRDTEAFF

CDR3 length: 16
D gene: NA
V gene: TRBV5-1
J gene: TRBJ2-3
CDR3 protein: CASSLVGEPTTDTQYF

CDR3 length: 16
D gene: TRBD2
V gene: TRBV7-9
J gene: TRBJ2-1
CDR3 protein: CASSSAASGGADEQFF

CDR3 length: 15
D gene: TRBD1
V gene: TRBV19
J gene: TRBJ1-4
CDR3 protein: CASRKPGQGAEKLFF

CDR3 length: 13
D gene: NA
V gene: TRBV2
J gene: TRBJ2-4
CDR3 protein: CASSDLVGPIQYF

CDR3 length: 16
D gene: TRBD1
V gene: TRBV11-3
J gene: TRBJ1-2
CDR3 protein: CASSLDRDRGVRGYTF

CDR3 length: 15
D gene: NA
V gene: TRBV6-1
J gene: TRBJ2-1
CDR3 protein: CASSDLNGQINEQFF

CDR3 length: 12
D gene: NA
V gene: TRBV29-1
J gene: TRBJ2-7
CDR3 protein: CSVLELGREQYF

CDR3 length: 14
D gene: NA
V gene: TRBV7-9
J gene: TRBJ1-5
CDR3 protein: CSSSREPSNQPQHF

CDR3 length: 13
D gene: TRBD1
V gene: TRBV15
J gene: TRBJ2-1
CDR3 protein: CATRTGTYNEQFF

CDR3 length: 14
D gene: NA
V gene: TRBV19
J gene: TRBJ1-2
CDR3 protein: CASSTSGYRYGYTF

CDR3 length: 17
D gene: NA
V gene: TRBV9
J gene: TRBJ2-4
CDR3 protein: CASSPPTGGDVRNIQYF

CDR3 length: 17
D gene: TRBD2
V gene: TRBV4-1
J gene: TRBJ2-7
CDR3 protein: CASSQEVLGGRIYEQYF

CDR3 length: 18
D gene: TRBD1
V gene: TRBV4-1
J gene: TRBJ2-4
CDR3 protein: CASSHLTGVGLAKNIQYF

CDR3 length: 13
D gene: TRBD1
V gene: TRBV5-1
J gene: TRBJ2-3
CDR3 protein: CASSYTGADTQYF

CDR3 length: 17
D gene: TRBD2
V gene: TRBV9
J gene: TRBJ2-2
CDR3 protein: CASSDRGTSGDTGELFF

CDR3 length: 12
D gene: NA
V gene: TRBV5-1
J gene: TRBJ2-1
CDR3 protein: CASKVSGNEQFF

CDR3 length: 16
D gene: TRBD2
V gene: TRBV5-1
J gene: TRBJ2-1
CDR3 protein: CASSPHSGGGNNEQFF

CDR3 length: 14
D gene: TRBD1
V gene: TRBV2
J gene: TRBJ1-2
CDR3 protein: CASSGQGANYGYTF

CDR3 length: 13
D gene: NA
V gene: TRBV5-6
J gene: TRBJ1-2
CDR3 protein: CASSLERNYGYTF

CDR3 length: 11
D gene: NA
V gene: TRBV11-2
J gene: TRBJ2-7
CDR3 protein: CASSADYEQYF

CDR3 length: 15
D gene: TRBD1
V gene: TRBV7-9
J gene: TRBJ2-3
CDR3 protein: CASSSDRGSTDTQYF

CDR3 length: 16
D gene: NA
V gene: TRBV4-3
J gene: TRBJ1-2
CDR3 protein: CASSQDGGASNYGYTF

CDR3 length: 13
D gene: TRBD2
V gene: TRBV5-1
J gene: TRBJ2-7
CDR3 protein: CASSLVTSGEQYF

CDR3 length: 15
D gene: TRBD1
V gene: TRBV7-9
J gene: TRBJ1-4
CDR3 protein: CASSLPGQMDEKLFF